These 3 T cell receptor beta chains were all obtained from the same sample, sequenced in a study of T-cell reconstitution after alpha-beta-depleted transplantation in children. The TCRbeta library was prepared with unique molecular identifiers. TCRdb ran MiXCR on the PCR reads and lists one entry per CDR3 protein. The data contain 300,000 to 350,000 distinct CDR3 sequences, approximately 23% of them singletons. Here the sequenced sample was PBMCs, mostly from graft donor cells, taken 180 days after TCRalphabeta/CD19-depleted stem cell transplant. These receptors were obtained from a male patient aged 5 to 17 who had a stem cell transplant for acute lymphoblastic leukemia, so the T cells may come from the graft donor.

This clonotype was counted a few times. V gene TRBV29-1 combines with J gene TRBJ2-2, with a possible D match to TRBD1 (6 bases). The CDR3 runs 12 residues. Germline CDR1 reads SQVTM; CDR2 reads ANQGSEA. Trimming left V 4 bases short and J 5 bases short, with 8 bases between. Written as DNA, the CDR3 is TGCAGCGTTGGGGGGCTGACCGGGGAGCTGTTTTTT. The encoded protein is CSVGGLTGELFF.

The V call is TRBV5-1, the J call TRBJ2-1; 7 nucleotides line up with TRBD2. Germline CDR1 SGHRS, CDR2 YFSETQ. J lost 0 bases, V lost 0 bases, and 9 bases had no gene match. The CDR3 spans 18 residues. CDR3 coding DNA: TGCGCCAGCAGCTTGGCACCTAGCGGATCGAGCTCCTACAATGAGCAGTTCTTC. Protein sequence: CASSLAPSGSSSYNEQFF. The full variable domain, its missing parts supplied by reference TRBV5-1 and TRBJ2-1, is KAGVTQTPRYLIKTRGQQVTLSCSPISGHRSVSWYQQTPGQGLQFLFEYFSETQRNKGNFPGRFSGRQFSNSRSEMNVSTLELGDSALYLCASSLAPSGSSSYNEQFFGPGTRLTVL.

CDR3 protein: CASRPGPDSNQPQHF. For the CDR3, the DNA is TGTGCCAGCAGACCCGGGCCAGATAGCAATCAGCCCCAGCATTTT. The V and J genes are TRBV12-3 or TRBV12-4 and TRBJ1-5; D is unclear. The germline V and J ends were trimmed by 6 bases and 0 bases, with 12 bases remaining between them. The CDR3 loop spans 15 amino acids.